Reported below is one T cell receptor beta chain. Sequencing used immunoSEQ multiplex PCR; TCRdb keeps in-frame clones, though not all of them. The profile shows some 180,000 clones, roughly 90% of them singletons. The entry originates in a study of blood T cell repertoires in COVID-19. Across the study: T cells, B-cell-depleted T cells, or PBMCs provided the cDNA or gDNA that served as material.

The CDR3 is 14 residues long. With 7 bases clipped from V and 2 bases from J, the junction kept 7 bases outside the gene matches. Germline CDR1 LNHDA, CDR2 SQIVND (reference sequence). This clonotype was sampled from a man between 45 and 60 years old with acute or convalescent COVID-19. V and J are TRBV19 and TRBJ1-2; 7 bases are shared with TRBD1. Sequenced input: peripheral blood. The CDR3 DNA is TGTGCCAGTACCCGGGACAGCGAGAACTATGGCTACACCTTC. This gives the protein CASTRDSENYGYTF.